The present entry profiles one TCR beta chain with its context. The record originates from a study of control samples from healthy donors and cancer patients. The CDR3 runs to 16 residues. From germline, CDR1 is SGHVS and CDR2 FNYEAQ. The V and J ends lost 5 bases and 0 bases respectively, with 15 bases between them. The data were produced by immunoSEQ multiplex PCR, yet TCRdb's version contains in-frame clones alone and is incomplete. The sample comprises about 30,000 clones, roughly 85% of which are singletons, and 6.7% rests with the top ten. The sample comprised PBMCs. V and J are TRBV7-6 and TRBJ2-3; weak D call: TRBD2 (5 bases). The receptor comes from a woman aged 55-70 years with head and neck cancer. The DNA for the CDR3 is TGTGCCAGCAGCCTCCTAGAGCGGTATAGCACAGATACGCAGTATTTT. Protein sequence: CASSLLERYSTDTQYF. The entire variable domain, with the rest obtained from reference TRBV7-6 and TRBJ2-3, is as follows: GAGVSQSPRYKVTKRGQDVALRCDPISGHVSLYWYRQALGQGPEFLTYFNYEAQQDKSGLPNDRFSAERPEGSISTLTIQRTEQRDSAMYRCASSLLERYSTDTQYFGPGTRLTVL.